A single TCR beta chain is shown here with its context. The antigen remains unidentified. MiXCR, applied by TCRdb to the 5' RACE reads, yields one record per CDR3 protein. The sample lists approximately 300,000 distinct CDR3 sequences, about 20% occurring once. This entry belongs to a study of CD8 T cells in ankylosing spondylitis. The study's findings and limits: Disease-linked clones reportedly showed significant enrichment in matched ankylosing spondylitis synovial fluid. The disease-linked clones had a CD8+ phenotype and low blood frequencies. A TCR beta motif of roughly eight highly homologous variants seemed to mark ankylosing spondylitis blood.

Germline trimming cut 2 bases from V and 0 bases from J; bases unmatched to any gene: 3. The V gene's germline CDR1 is SGHAT and CDR2 FQNNGV. CDR3 size: 16 residues. The source is a male donor with ankylosing spondylitis or in good health (not recorded which). This chain links TRBV11-2 with TRBJ2-1; 8 bases align to TRBD1. The sample taken for sequencing was blood, either unsorted or a sorted T cell fraction (not recorded which). CDR3 protein: CASSLKGQVSYNEQFF. In DNA form, the CDR3 reads TGTGCCAGCAGCTTAAAGGGACAGGTCTCCTACAATGAGCAGTTCTTC.